A single sample gave rise to the 21 T cell receptor beta chains below, sequenced in a study of human T cells and chemical hapten exposure. A single record per CDR3 protein comes from TCRdb applying MiXCR to the RACE reads. The sample contains 150,000 to 200,000 distinct CDR3 sequences, roughly 14% of which appear only once. Time point noted: patch test 1, 2 weeks after DPC sensitization. Sample treatment: therapeutic diphenylcyclopropenone sensitization with weekly scalp DPC. The specimen comprised whole blood, sampled in connection with sensitization to the hapten diphenylcyclopropenone (DPC). Source of these receptors: a woman in her 30s with alopecia areata. Some clones in this sample may be carry-over from other donors' samples.

This chain uses TRBV5-1 with TRBJ2-5, with D unresolved. The V gene's germline CDR1 is SGHRS and CDR2 YFSETQ. CDR3 length equals 14 residues. Trimming took off 2 bases at V and 1 base at J, with 9 bases between the two ends. The CDR3 nucleotides are TGCGCCAGCAGCTTCGGCAGGCCCCAAGAGACCCAGTACTTC. Protein sequence: CASSFGRPQETQYF.

This clonotype was seen ten or more times. V gene TRBV20-1 combines with J gene TRBJ1-6, with D hard to call. V dropped 1 base and J dropped 6 bases, with 10 bases sitting between them. Germline-derived CDR1 and CDR2 are DFQATT and SNEGSKA (reference sequence). This CDR3 contains 14 residues. The CDR3 is CSARAGLTNSPLHF. The CDR3 DNA follows: TGCAGTGCTAGAGCAGGCCTCACTAATTCACCCCTCCACTTT.

This clonotype was seen only a few times. At one end the junction does not follow the germline gene, possibly because of a read error. The CDR3 DNA is TGTGCCAGCTCACCCCTTGACAGCTCCAACGAGCAGTACTTC. As protein: CASSPLDSSNEQYF. V is TRBV18 and J is TRBJ2-7, with a tentative D call TRBD1 (5 bases). The CDR3 is made up of 14 amino acids. Germline CDR1 is KGHSH and CDR2 is LQKENI.

The chain's CDR3 is CASSLAGTGDEQYF. As DNA, the CDR3 is TGTGCCAGCAGCTTGGCCGGGACAGGGGACGAGCAGTACTTC. This sequence joins TRBV11-2 and TRBJ2-7; the match to TRBD1 covers 10 bases. Germline values: CDR1 SGHAT, CDR2 FQNNGV. The CDR3 contains 14 residues. Trimming cost V 3 bases and J 5 bases; bases outside gene matches: 4.

There are a few counts of this clonotype. The chain uses TRBV20-1 and TRBJ1-4; D remains unclear. Trimming removed 3 bases at V and 0 bases at J, with 11 bases between. Germline loops: CDR1 DFQATT, CDR2 SNEGSKA (reference sequence). CDR3 length equals 15 residues. The CDR3 sequence is CSASDGHATNEKLFF. CDR3 DNA: TGCAGTGCTAGTGATGGCCATGCAACTAATGAAAAACTGTTTTTT.

The V gene is TRBV6-2 or TRBV6-3, the J gene TRBJ1-1; TRBD1 matches at 7 bases. The germline CDR1 and CDR2 sequences are MNHEY and SVGEGT. CDR3 length: 12 amino acids. V was pared by 7 bases and J by 4 bases, with 3 bases of the junction left unmatched. The CDR3 nucleotides read TGTGCCAGCAACTACAGGGGCACTGAAGCTTTCTTT. Amino acid sequence: CASNYRGTEAFF.

In this sample, this clonotype turned up many times. The rearrangement joins TRBV5-5 to TRBJ2-2; TRBD2 matches 15 bases. V was pared by 4 bases and J by 4 bases, with 5 bases of the junction left unmatched. Germline assignment: CDR1 SGHKS and CDR2 YYEKEE (reference sequence). This CDR3 region has 17 residues. Written as DNA, the CDR3 is TGTGCCAGCAGCCCCCCGGGACTAGCGGGGGGCACCGGGGAGCTGTTTTTT. Amino acid sequence: CASSPPGLAGGTGELFF.

The V and J genes are TRBV7-2 and TRBJ2-4; D gene uncertain. CDR3 length equals 13 residues. Trimming cost V 2 bases and J 0 bases, with 2 bases left between them. The germline CDR1 and CDR2 sequences are SGHTA and FQGNSA. CDR3 sequence (DNA): TGTGCCAGCAGCTTACAAGCCAAAAACATTCAGTACTTC. As protein: CASSLQAKNIQYF.

This clonotype was observed a handful of times. V and J are TRBV3-1 and TRBJ2-7; D might be TRBD2 (7 bases). V was trimmed by 4 bases and J by 0 bases, leaving 10 bases between them. This CDR3 contains 14 residues. In germline, CDR1 is LGHDT, CDR2 YNNKEL (reference sequence). This chain's CDR3 is CASSPRGASYEQYF. The CDR3 DNA follows: TGTGCCAGCAGCCCACGGGGGGCCTCCTACGAGCAGTACTTC.

Regarding this clonotype: With a much larger clone just one base away, this may be a read error. This chain links TRBV5-1 with TRBJ1-2; D unresolved. Germline V gene data show CDR1 as SGHRS and CDR2 as YFSETQ. Trimming left V 4 bases short and J 2 bases short, with 12 bases between. CDR3 length: 14 amino acids. CDR3 in amino acids: CASSASTENYGYTF. The CDR3 DNA sequence: TGCGCCAGCAGCGCGTCTACAGAGAACTATGGCTACACCTTC. Variable domain in full (rest from reference TRBV5-1 and TRBJ1-2): KAGVTQTPRYLIKTRGQQVTLSCSPISGHRSVSWYQQTPGQGLQFLFEYFSETQRNKGNFPGRFSGRQFSNSRSEMNVSTLELGDSALYLCASSASTENYGYTFGSGTRLTVV.

In its sample, this clonotype was seen a few times. The chain uses TRBV2 and TRBJ1-1, with D possibly matching TRBD1 (5 bases). Trimming took off 7 bases at V and 0 bases at J, with 15 bases between the two ends. Germline loops: CDR1 SNHLY, CDR2 FYNNEI. The CDR3 contains 15 residues. CDR3 residues: CASNQYGTLNTEAFF. In nucleotides, the CDR3 is TGTGCCAGCAATCAATACGGGACGCTGAACACTGAAGCTTTCTTT.

The genes are TRBV20-1 and TRBJ1-5; the match to TRBD1 covers 7 bases. Germline V gene data show CDR1 as DFQATT and CDR2 as SNEGSKA (reference sequence). The CDR3 spans 14 residues. V trimming: 1 base; J trimming: 2 bases; junction bases outside the gene matches: 2. The CDR3 here is CSARVDRGNQPQHF. CDR3 nucleotides: TGCAGTGCTAGAGTCGACAGGGGCAATCAGCCCCAGCATTTT.

CDR3: CASSSTGVWGEQYF. The CDR3 coding sequence is TGTGCCAGCAGTAGCACAGGGGTTTGGGGCGAGCAGTACTTC. The chain uses TRBV27 and TRBJ2-7, with 7 bases that match TRBD1. CDR1 is MNHEY and CDR2 is SMNVEV in the germline V gene (reference sequence). V shed 5 bases and J 6 bases; nucleotides not matched to a gene: 10. The CDR3 has 14 amino acids.

There are a few counts of this clonotype. V is TRBV2 and J is TRBJ1-2; D is unresolved. CDR3 size: 12 residues. Germline lookup yields CDR1 SNHLY and CDR2 FYNNEI. The V gene lost 2 bases and the J gene lost 4 bases, with 5 bases spanning the gap. The CDR3, as DNA: TGTGCCAGCAGTGAAAGGCCCTATGGCTACACCTTC. This sequence encodes CASSERPYGYTF.

The chain couples TRBV3-1 to TRBJ1-1; D is perhaps TRBD1 (6 bases). V was clipped by 4 bases and J by 7 bases, with 16 bases between them. Germline V gene lookup returns CDR1 LGHDT and CDR2 YNNKEL (reference sequence). This CDR3 is built from 14 residues. CDR3 protein: CASSLGHAALEAFF. CDR3 in DNA: TGTGCCAGCAGCCTGGGACATGCGGCCCTTGAAGCTTTCTTT.

The sample holds a few counts of this clonotype. The chain uses TRBV7-3 and TRBJ2-1, with 7 bases lining up with TRBD2. Germline V gene data show CDR1 as SGHTA and CDR2 as FQGTGA. The CDR3 runs 13 residues. V was clipped by 5 bases and J by 8 bases; unmatched bases: 6. CDR3 DNA: TGTGCCAGCAGCAGCGGGGCCAGGTATGAGCAGTTCTTC. This sequence encodes CASSSGARYEQFF.

The J gene is TRBJ2-2, the V gene TRBV20-1, with D hard to call. The V end lost 5 bases, the J end lost 5 bases, and 12 bases lay between the germline ends. The germline gives CDR1 DFQATT, CDR2 SNEGSKA (reference sequence). The CDR3 length is 13 residues. The CDR3 DNA follows: TGCAGTGCTTACCCGGACGGAACCGGGGAGCTGTTTTTT. Translated: CSAYPDGTGELFF.

This clonotype has a count of ten or more. The chain couples TRBV10-3 to TRBJ1-1, with 7 bases that match TRBD1. Trimming at V came to 6 bases and at J to 6 bases, leaving 7 bases not matched to a gene. The CDR3 is made up of 13 amino acids. CDR1 is ENHRY, CDR2 SYGVKD, per germline. CDR3 nucleotide sequence: TGTGCCATCAGCATGATACAGGGGCCTGAAGCTTTCTTT. Residues: CAISMIQGPEAFF.

The table lists this clonotype with a few counts. The chain combines TRBV7-2 with TRBJ2-1, with no clear D. Germline CDR1 is SGHTA and CDR2 is FQGNSA. Trimming cost V 4 bases and J 10 bases, with 8 bases left between them. CDR3 size: 11 residues. Written as DNA, the CDR3 is TGTGCCAGCAGCTCCTATCAAGAGCAGTTCTTC. This sequence encodes CASSSYQEQFF.

This sequence joins TRBV7-8 and TRBJ2-5, with 10 positions matching TRBD2. The V and J ends lost 4 bases and 2 bases, in that order; junction bases with no gene match: 4. The CDR3 loop spans 15 amino acids. Germline CDR1 is SGHVS and CDR2 is FQNEAQ. The CDR3 DNA follows: TGTGCCAGCAGCTCAATGACTAGCGGGCAAGAGACCCAGTACTTC. Its protein product is CASSSMTSGQETQYF.

This clonotype came up many times. The CDR3 DNA reads TGCAGCGTTGAACCCCCCAGCGGGAGGGCCGGCACAGATACGCAGTATTTT. Amino acid sequence: CSVEPPSGRAGTDTQYF. This chain connects TRBV29-1 to TRBJ2-3; 10 bases match TRBD2. V was clipped by 2 bases and J by 1 base; unmatched bases: 9. Germline V gene sequence: CDR1 SQVTM, CDR2 ANQGSEA. This CDR3 spans 17 amino acids.